The rows below give T cell receptor beta chains drawn from one sample of a study of blood T cell repertoires in COVID-19. Produced via immunoSEQ multiplex PCR; TCRdb's table is partial and in-frame only. The sample yields about 80,000 clones, roughly 80% seen once. Source material: peripheral blood. These receptors originate from a woman aged 70-85 years with acute or convalescent COVID-19. CDR3s include the opening cysteine and the closing phenylalanine or tryptophan. The order of the fields is CDR3 protein, CDR3 DNA, clone size, D gene, V gene, J gene. D genes are given only for firm matches. Clone size is given for some rows only: seen once, a few or many times, or a class if the clone is expanded.

CASSYVSNTEAFF	TGTGCCAGCAGTTACGTCTCGAACACTGAAGCTTTCTTT	.	.	TRBV6-5	TRBJ1-1
CASSPRQYLNQPQHF	TGTGCCAGTAGTCCTCGACAGTATCTCAATCAGCCCCAGCATTTT	.	.	TRBV19	TRBJ1-5
CSVDRGAETQYF	TGCAGCGTGGACAGGGGAGCAGAGACCCAGTACTTC	.	TRBD1	TRBV29-1	TRBJ2-5
CASSLELEGYYEQYF	TGCGCCAGCAGCTTGGAGTTAGAGGGCTACTACGAGCAGTACTTC	.	.	TRBV5-1	TRBJ2-7
CSAVAGPGYTF	TGCAGTGCTGTGGCAGGGCCCGGCTACACCTTC	.	.	TRBV20-1	TRBJ1-2
CASSSPSGSRYNEQFF	TGTGCCAGCAGTTCCCCTAGCGGGAGCCGCTACAATGAGCAGTTCTTC	.	TRBD2	TRBV27	TRBJ2-1
CASSASGRPPEQFF	TGCGCCAGCAGTGCTAGCGGGAGGCCCCCTGAGCAGTTCTTC	.	TRBD2	TRBV10-2	TRBJ2-1
CASSQWWEIGGEQFF	TGCGCCAGCAGCCAATGGTGGGAGATAGGGGGTGAGCAGTTCTTC	few	.	TRBV4-1	TRBJ2-1
CASLTGSGGNQETQYF	TGCGCCAGCCTGACTGGATCGGGCGGGAATCAAGAGACCCAGTACTTC	.	.	TRBV5-1	TRBJ2-5
CASSRGLAENEQFF	TGTGCCAGCAGCCGGGGACTAGCGGAAAATGAGCAGTTCTTC	.	TRBD2	TRBV11-3	TRBJ2-1
CAWSGLAGAGELFF	TGTGCCTGGAGCGGACTAGCGGGAGCCGGGGAGCTGTTTTTT	once	TRBD2	TRBV30	TRBJ2-2
CAMAETPNVLTF	TGTGCCATGGCCGAGACACCCAACGTCCTGACTTTC	.	.	TRBV10-3	TRBJ2-6
CASSMGGGTNQPQHF	TGTGCCAGTAGTATGGGGGGAGGAACCAATCAGCCCCAGCATTTT	once	.	TRBV19	TRBJ1-5
CSVASSGQETQYF	TGCAGCGTTGCTTCTAGCGGCCAAGAGACCCAGTACTTC	.	TRBD2	TRBV29-1	TRBJ2-5
CASSPTRGAGANVLTF	TGTGCCAGCAGCCCTACCCGAGGTGCTGGGGCCAACGTCCTGACTTTC	.	.	TRBV6-2/TRBV6-3	TRBJ2-6
CAIAGTWPGELFF	TGTGCCATCGCCGGGACATGGCCCGGGGAGCTGTTTTTT	.	.	TRBV10-3	TRBJ2-2
CATSSIRAGELFF	TGTGCCACCAGCTCAATCAGGGCCGGGGAGCTGTTTTTT	.	.	TRBV15	TRBJ2-2
CASREYRDSKGETQYF	TGCGCCAGCAGGGAATACCGGGACAGCAAGGGAGAGACCCAGTACTTC	.	TRBD1	TRBV5-1	TRBJ2-5
CASSLATGSDTQYF	TGCGCCAGCAGCTTGGCTACAGGGTCAGATACGCAGTATTTT	.	.	TRBV5-1	TRBJ2-3
CASSTNSYNEQFF	TGTGCCAGCAGCACAAACTCCTACAATGAGCAGTTCTTC	.	.	TRBV7-3	TRBJ2-1
CASSLEGQLPYGYTF	TGCGCCAGCAGCTTGGAAGGACAGCTACCATATGGCTACACCTTC	.	.	TRBV5-1	TRBJ1-2
CASSLRVNNEQFF	TGTGCCAGCAGCCTACGGGTTAACAATGAGCAGTTCTTC	.	.	TRBV5-4	TRBJ2-1
CASSTSGGVAEAFF	TGTGCCAGTAGTACTTCCGGAGGAGTCGCTGAAGCTTTCTTT	.	.	TRBV19	TRBJ1-1
CASSSRLAHSYNEQFF	TGTGCCAGCAGTTCCCGACTAGCGCACTCCTACAATGAGCAGTTCTTC	.	TRBD2	TRBV7-2	TRBJ2-1
CASRITGGFNEQFF	TGTGCCAGCAGGATTACAGGGGGCTTCAATGAGCAGTTCTTC	.	TRBD1	TRBV6-5	TRBJ2-1
CASRVPGRGNIQYF	TGTGCCAGCAGAGTTCCGGGGAGGGGAAACATTCAGTACTTC	.	TRBD2	TRBV3-1/TRBV3-2	TRBJ2-4
CASRTTSGRISEQYF	TGTGCCAGCAGGACGACTAGCGGGAGAATCTCCGAGCAGTACTTC	.	TRBD2	TRBV2	TRBJ2-7
CASSVGLASNYEQYF	TGTGCCAGCAGTGTGGGACTAGCGAGCAATTACGAGCAGTACTTC	.	TRBD2	TRBV25-1	TRBJ2-7
CASSPGTQLDGDTQYF	TGTGCCAGCAGTCCCGGGACTCAACTAGATGGAGATACGCAGTATTTT	few	.	TRBV6-6	TRBJ2-3
CASSHRPGDEQFF	TGTGCCAGCAGCCACCGGCCGGGAGATGAGCAGTTCTTC	.	.	TRBV6-5	TRBJ2-1
CASSLAGGYEQFF	TGTGCCAGCAGCTTGGCCGGAGGATATGAGCAGTTCTTC	once	.	TRBV5-4	TRBJ2-1
CASTDGTSNTEAFF	TGTGCCAGCACCGATGGGACATCGAACACTGAAGCTTTCTTT	once	.	TRBV5-6	TRBJ1-1
CASRGTGGFYEQYF	TGTGCCAGCAGGGGGACAGGGGGCTTCTACGAGCAGTACTTC	.	TRBD1	TRBV6-5	TRBJ2-7
CASSYSVAEGRDGYTF	TGTGCCAGCAGTTACTCGGTTGCGGAGGGGAGAGATGGCTACACCTTC	once	.	TRBV6-6	TRBJ1-2
CASSPSEGSGNTIYF	TGTGCCAGCAGCCCATCTGAGGGCTCTGGAAACACCATATATTTT	.	.	TRBV7-9	TRBJ1-3
CASSVAGANYNEQFF	TGCGCCAGCAGCGTCGCGGGGGCCAACTACAATGAGCAGTTCTTC	.	.	TRBV4-1	TRBJ2-1
CASSQDRHPLTGNYGYTF	TGCGCCAGCAGCCAAGACCGACACCCACTTACAGGAAACTATGGCTACACCTTC	.	.	TRBV4-1	TRBJ1-2
CASSDRANSPLHF	TGTGCCTCCTCGGACAGGGCCAATTCACCCCTCCACTTT	.	TRBD1	TRBV30	TRBJ1-6
CASSAWASGKREQYF	TGTGCCAGCAGTGCTTGGGCTAGCGGGAAGCGCGAGCAGTACTTC	.	TRBD2	TRBV27	TRBJ2-7
CASSYMGLGSPLHF	TGTGCCAGCAGTTACATGGGGCTGGGTTCACCCCTCCACTTT	.	.	TRBV6-5	TRBJ1-6
CASSLIGTGGADTQYF	TGTGCCAGCAGCTTGATCGGGACAGGGGGCGCAGATACGCAGTATTTT	.	TRBD1	TRBV5-4	TRBJ2-3
CASSPENRANTQYF	TGCGCCAGCAGCCCGGAGAACAGGGCGAATACGCAGTATTTT	once	.	TRBV5-1	TRBJ2-3
CASSPAGTLATNEKLFF	TGTGCCAGCAGTCCCGCAGGAACCCTTGCAACTAATGAAAAACTGTTTTTT	many	.	TRBV27	TRBJ1-4
CASSEYIPGTREGKLFF	TGTGCCAGCAGTGAATATATTCCCGGGACACGCGAAGGAAAACTGTTTTTT	.	.	TRBV25-1	TRBJ1-4
CAISDREPSEQYF	TGTGCCATCAGTGACAGGGAACCGAGCGAGCAGTACTTC	.	.	TRBV10-3	TRBJ2-7
CASSLHRESYEQYF	TGTGCCAGTAGCTTACACAGGGAATCCTACGAGCAGTACTTC	.	.	TRBV19	TRBJ2-7
CASSRGSGNTIYF	TGTGCCAGCAGCCGGGGCTCTGGAAACACCATATATTTT	.	.	TRBV7-3	TRBJ1-3
CASSLAARFGGSYNEQFF	TGTGCCAGCAGCTTGGCCGCTAGATTCGGAGGCTCCTACAATGAGCAGTTCTTC	few	.	TRBV5-4	TRBJ2-1
CASSWGGVTTEAFF	TGTGCCAGCAGCTGGGGGGGGGTTACCACTGAAGCTTTCTTT	.	.	TRBV5-8	TRBJ1-1
CASSVLYRATEAFF	TGTGCCAGCAGCGTCCTCTACAGGGCTACTGAAGCTTTCTTT	.	.	TRBV9	TRBJ1-1
CASSRPTGAGNTIYF	TGTGCCAGTAGTAGACCGACAGGGGCTGGAAACACCATATATTTT	.	TRBD1	TRBV19	TRBJ1-3
CASSEGPQYF	TGTGCCAGCAGTGAGGGGCCTCAGTACTTC	.	.	TRBV2	TRBJ2-5
CASSQDQAVEKLFF	TGCGCCAGCAGCCAAGATCAAGCGGTAGAAAAACTGTTTTTT	.	.	TRBV4-1	TRBJ1-4
CASSSMGQESNEQFF	TGCGCCAGCAGTTCAATGGGCCAAGAATCCAATGAGCAGTTCTTC	few	.	TRBV5-1	TRBJ2-1
CATSRDSYLSYEQYF	TGTGCCACCAGCAGAGATAGCTATCTTTCCTACGAGCAGTACTTC	.	.	TRBV15	TRBJ2-7